Listed here are 27 T cell receptor beta chains from one sample, sequenced in a study of T-cell reconstitution after alpha-beta-depleted transplantation in children. TCRbeta library construction was performed incorporating unique molecular identifiers. TCRdb recomputed calls from the PCR reads with MiXCR, one row per CDR3 protein. The sample holds about 47,000 distinct CDR3 sequences, roughly 50% seen once. Sequences were derived from peripheral blood, sampled before TCRalphabeta/CD19-depleted stem cell transplant. The receptors were sampled from a boy less than two years old with SCID, due to receive a stem cell transplant.

This clonotype came up many times. The chain is built from TRBV5-1 and TRBJ1-2, with D uncertain. The CDR3 loop spans 13 amino acids. Germline CDR1 is SGHRS and CDR2 is YFSETQ. The germline V and J ends were trimmed by 1 base and 4 bases, with 8 bases remaining between them. CDR3 in DNA: TGCGCCAGCAGCTTGTCTGAAGCCTATGGCTACACCTTC. It translates to CASSLSEAYGYTF.

This clonotype was seen a handful of times. The rearrangement joins TRBV7-9 to TRBJ1-5; 12 nucleotides align to TRBD1. Germline V gives CDR1 SEHNR, CDR2 FQNEAQ (reference sequence). The length of the CDR3 is 17 residues. The V and J ends lost 1 base and 1 base, in that order; junction bases with no gene match: 2. The DNA for the CDR3 is TGTGCCAGCAGCTTAGTGGGACAGGGGGCGAGCAATCAGCCCCAGCATTTT. This gives the protein CASSLVGQGASNQPQHF. Using reference TRBV7-9 and TRBJ1-5 for the parts outside the CDR3, the full variable domain is DTGVSQNPRHKITKRGQNVTFRCDPISEHNRLYWYRQTLGQGPEFLTYFQNEAQLEKSRLLSDRFSAERPKGSFSTLEIQRTEQGDSAMYLCASSLVGQGASNQPQHFGDGTRLSIL.

This chain uses TRBV12-3 or TRBV12-4 with TRBJ2-3; 7 nucleotides align to TRBD2. J gave up 4 bases and V 5 bases, and 9 bases lay outside the gene matches. The CDR3 is 15 amino acids. The chain's CDR3 is CASSRRTSGADTQYF. The CDR3 nucleotides are TGTGCCAGCAGTCGCCGGACTAGTGGCGCAGATACGCAGTATTTT.

The chain combines TRBV20-1 with TRBJ2-5, with D perhaps matching TRBD1 (6 bases). The germline V and J ends were trimmed by 0 bases and 5 bases, with 13 bases remaining between them. The germline V gene has CDR1 DFQATT and CDR2 SNEGSKA (reference sequence). The CDR3 sequence is 14 residues long. CDR3 sequence: CSARDEGHPETQYF. The CDR3 nucleotides read TGCAGTGCTAGAGATGAGGGACACCCCGAGACCCAGTACTTC.

The gene calls are TRBV6-5 and TRBJ1-4; 7 bases align to TRBD1. The trim removed 5 bases at V and 6 bases at J, leaving 6 bases unmatched. The CDR3 contains 14 residues. Germline V gene sequence: CDR1 MNHEY, CDR2 SVGAGI. CDR3 coding DNA: TGTGCCAGCAGTCTTCTCGACAGGGATGAAAAACTGTTTTTT. It specifies CASSLLDRDEKLFF.

The V and J genes are TRBV11-1 and TRBJ2-3, with a weak D call TRBD1 (5 bases). This CDR3 contains 14 residues. Trimming cost V 3 bases and J 5 bases, with 12 bases left between them. CDR1 and CDR2 (germline): SGHAT, FQDESV (reference sequence). The CDR3 region is CASSFRGPGDTQYF. CDR3 sequence (DNA): TGTGCCAGCAGCTTTAGGGGTCCGGGAGATACGCAGTATTTT.

The gene calls are TRBV20-1 and TRBJ2-5; TRBD1 matches at 10 bases. Germline lookup yields CDR1 DFQATT and CDR2 SNEGSKA (reference sequence). The CDR3 length is 19 residues. J was trimmed by 5 bases and V by 1 base; bases with no gene match: 19. The chain's CDR3 is CSARGGLVGQGHLSETQYF. The CDR3 bases are TGCAGTGCTAGAGGGGGTCTGGTGGGACAGGGGCATCTGTCGGAGACCCAGTACTTC.

The chain has TRBV7-9 and TRBJ2-1; the D call may be TRBD1 or TRBD2 (7 bases each). Germline assignment: CDR1 SEHNR and CDR2 FQNEAQ (reference sequence). CDR3 length equals 16 residues. V gave up 5 bases and J gave up 8 bases, with 22 bases separating them. The CDR3 protein is CASSPSGGALTHEQFF. The CDR3 DNA is TGTGCCAGCAGCCCGTCAGGGGGGGCCTTAACCCATGAGCAGTTCTTC.

Here the CDR3 DNA reads TGCGCCAGCAGCCGGACAGGGGGCAGGGATTCACCCCTCCACTTT. This codes for CASSRTGGRDSPLHF. This chain links TRBV5-1 with TRBJ1-6; 11 bases match TRBD1. V was clipped by 4 bases and J by 8 bases; unmatched bases: 5. The CDR3 loop spans 15 amino acids. Germline V gene sequence: CDR1 SGHRS, CDR2 YFSETQ.

This clonotype appeared a few times. V is TRBV25-1 and J is TRBJ1-2; 10 positions agree with TRBD1. J gave up 1 base and V 1 base, and 6 bases lay outside the gene matches. The CDR3 is 17 residues long. The V gene's germline CDR1 is MGHDK and CDR2 SYGVNS. The CDR3 DNA is TGTGCCAGCAGTGAATTTTTGACAGGGGGCAATAACTATGGCTACACCTTC. Protein sequence: CASSEFLTGGNNYGYTF.

The CDR3 DNA is TGTGCCAGCAGGGGGACAGTAAACACCGGGGAGCTGTTTTTT. Protein sequence: CASRGTVNTGELFF. V usage is TRBV6-1 and J usage is TRBJ2-2; 7 nucleotides match TRBD1. The CDR3 runs 14 residues. V trimming: 6 bases; J trimming: 2 bases; junction bases outside the gene matches: 3. Germline V gene lookup returns CDR1 MNHNS and CDR2 SASEGT.

V and J are TRBV9 and TRBJ2-3; 8 positions agree with TRBD2. CDR3 length: 18 amino acids. Germline CDR1 is SGDLS and CDR2 is YYNGEE. Unmatched junction bases numbered 11, after V lost 0 bases and J lost 2 bases. CDR3 in amino acids: CASSVGSLGGGHTDTQYF. Written as DNA, the CDR3 is TGTGCCAGCAGCGTAGGGAGTCTCGGCGGGGGGCACACAGATACGCAGTATTTT.

V gene TRBV7-3 combines with J gene TRBJ2-1; TRBD2 agrees at 9 bases. The germline V gene has CDR1 SGHTA and CDR2 FQGTGA. The trim removed 3 bases at V and 5 bases at J, leaving 5 bases unmatched. The CDR3 spans 15 residues. CDR3 loop: CASSLTSGVHNEQFF. DNA for the CDR3: TGTGCCAGCAGCTTGACTAGCGGTGTACACAATGAGCAGTTCTTC.

Within the sample, this clonotype is medium-sized. This chain connects TRBV6-1 to TRBJ2-3, with TRBD1 as a possible D gene (7 bases). V lost 4 bases and J 8 bases, leaving 13 bases between the germline ends. Germline assignment: CDR1 MNHNS and CDR2 SASEGT. The CDR3 is 13 amino acids. The chain's CDR3 is CASSALQGGTQYF. CDR3 DNA sequence: TGTGCCAGCAGTGCGCTGCAGGGGGGTACGCAGTATTTT.

The rearrangement joins TRBV3-1 to TRBJ1-1, with D perhaps TRBD1 (6 bases). Trimming cost V 5 bases and J 1 base, with 14 bases left between them. The germline gives CDR1 LGHDT, CDR2 YNNKEL (reference sequence). The CDR3 is made up of 15 amino acids. CDR3 residues: CASSSYRVSNTEAFF. DNA for the CDR3: TGTGCCAGCAGCTCCTACAGGGTGTCGAACACTGAAGCTTTCTTT.

This sequence joins TRBV9 and TRBJ1-2; no clear D gene. The germline V gene has CDR1 SGDLS and CDR2 YYNGEE. Trimming took off 0 bases at V and 8 bases at J, with 11 bases between the two ends. CDR3 length equals 13 residues. The CDR3 loop reads CASSVADPSGYTF. CDR3 sequence (DNA): TGTGCCAGCAGCGTAGCTGACCCAAGCGGCTACACCTTC.

This clonotype has just one count. The V gene is TRBV6-5, the J gene TRBJ1-1; D is unresolved. CDR3 size: 16 residues. V lost 0 bases, J lost 6 bases, and 17 bases lay in between. CDR1 is MNHEY and CDR2 is SVGAGI in the germline V gene. CDR3 coding DNA: TGTGCCAGCAGTTACTCGAACGGCAGGCCCAGCGCTGAAGCTTTCTTT. The encoded protein is CASSYSNGRPSAEAFF.

Only a few counts were recorded for this clonotype. This sequence joins TRBV20-1 and TRBJ2-7, with 7 bases aligning to TRBD1. V lost 5 bases, J lost 5 bases, and 12 bases stayed unmatched. The CDR3 is 14 amino acids. Looked up from germline, CDR1 is DFQATT and CDR2 is SNEGSKA (reference sequence). Written as DNA, the CDR3 is TGCAGTGCTGACATAACAGGGGATCAGGACGAGCAGTACTTC. Protein sequence: CSADITGDQDEQYF.

The chain joins TRBV3-1 to TRBJ2-5; a weak D match, TRBD1 (5 bases). Germline V gene lookup returns CDR1 LGHDT and CDR2 YNNKEL (reference sequence). The CDR3 is 15 amino acids. V lost 1 base, J lost 2 bases, and 11 bases lay in between. The CDR3 reads CASSQGTRAQETQYF. DNA of the CDR3: TGTGCCAGCAGCCAAGGTACCAGGGCACAAGAGACCCAGTACTTC.

This chain uses TRBV20-1 with TRBJ2-2, with D possibly matching TRBD2 (6 bases). Looked up from germline, CDR1 is DFQATT and CDR2 is SNEGSKA (reference sequence). The germline V and J ends were trimmed by 1 base and 6 bases, with 9 bases remaining between them. This CDR3 has 13 residues. CDR3 residues: CSARVLAAGELFF. The CDR3 bases are TGCAGTGCTAGAGTACTAGCCGCCGGGGAGCTGTTTTTT.

The rearrangement uses TRBV9 and TRBJ2-2; maybe TRBD1 (6 bases). The length of the CDR3 is 16 residues. V was shortened by 0 bases and J by 1 base, with 10 bases between the two germline ends. CDR1 and CDR2 from the germline V gene are SGDLS and YYNGEE. CDR3 DNA: TGTGCCAGCAGCGTAGCTACGGGACAGAACACCGGGGAGCTGTTTTTT. This encodes CASSVATGQNTGELFF.

The rearrangement joins TRBV20-1 to TRBJ2-3; TRBD2 is a possible D gene (6 bases). This CDR3 is built from 15 residues. V was trimmed by 5 bases and J by 1 base, leaving 16 bases between them. Germline V gives CDR1 DFQATT, CDR2 SNEGSKA (reference sequence). CDR3 DNA: TGCAGTGCTCCAAAGCTGGCGGGGCGCACAGATACGCAGTATTTT. Translating it yields CSAPKLAGRTDTQYF.

V usage is TRBV6-2 or TRBV6-3 and J usage is TRBJ2-6; unclear D gene. Per germline, CDR1 MNHEY and CDR2 SVGEGT. The ends were cut back, 5 bases at V and 0 bases at J, with 17 bases in the middle. This CDR3 spans 18 amino acids. The CDR3 region is CASSPPNQLRSGANVLTF. CDR3 nucleotide sequence: TGTGCCAGCAGTCCCCCGAACCAACTTCGCTCTGGGGCCAACGTCCTGACTTTC.

The chain carries TRBV7-6 and TRBJ1-1; the D is unclear. V lost 5 bases and J 0 bases, leaving 13 bases between the germline ends. The CDR3 has 15 amino acids. The germline CDR1 and CDR2 sequences are SGHVS and FNYEAQ. CDR3 sequence reads: CASSVEAGLNTEAFF. CDR3 DNA sequence: TGTGCCAGCAGCGTAGAGGCAGGCCTGAACACTGAAGCTTTCTTT.

This rearrangement joins TRBV19 to TRBJ2-7, with D maybe TRBD1 (6 bases). CDR3 length: 15 residues. Germline CDR1 and CDR2: LNHDA and SQIVND (reference sequence). V was trimmed by 4 bases and J by 2 bases, leaving 15 bases between them. CDR3 amino acids: CASSTDSLTPYEQYF. CDR3 bases: TGTGCCAGTAGTACGGACAGCCTAACGCCCTACGAGCAGTACTTC.

The chain combines TRBV6-2 or TRBV6-3 with TRBJ1-1, with 7 bases fitting TRBD1. In germline, CDR1 is MNHEY, CDR2 SVGEGT. Unmatched junction bases numbered 6, after V lost 4 bases and J lost 4 bases. CDR3 length: 14 amino acids. This CDR3 is CASSWRGQLTEAFF. As DNA, the CDR3 is TGTGCCAGCAGTTGGAGGGGACAGCTCACTGAAGCTTTCTTT.

The rearrangement joins TRBV12-3 or TRBV12-4 to TRBJ1-3; D gene ambiguous. Trimming pared 3 bases from V and 0 bases from J, leaving 3 bases between. CDR3 size: 13 residues. The CDR3 here is CASSFDSGNTIYF. The CDR3 nucleotides are TGTGCCAGCAGTTTTGACTCTGGAAACACCATATATTTT.